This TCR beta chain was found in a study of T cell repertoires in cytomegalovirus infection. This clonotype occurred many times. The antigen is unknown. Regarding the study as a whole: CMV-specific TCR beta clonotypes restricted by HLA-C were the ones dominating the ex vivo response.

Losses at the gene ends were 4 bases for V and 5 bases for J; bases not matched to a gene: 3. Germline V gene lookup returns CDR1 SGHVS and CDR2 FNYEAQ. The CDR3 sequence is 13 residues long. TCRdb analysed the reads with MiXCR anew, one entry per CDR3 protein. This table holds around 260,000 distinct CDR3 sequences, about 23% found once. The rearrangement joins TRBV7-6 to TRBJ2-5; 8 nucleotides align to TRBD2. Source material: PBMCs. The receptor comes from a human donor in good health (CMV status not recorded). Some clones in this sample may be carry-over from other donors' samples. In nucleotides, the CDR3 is TGTGCCAGCAGCTCTAGCGGGTTGGAGACCCAGTACTTC. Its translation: CASSSSGLETQYF.